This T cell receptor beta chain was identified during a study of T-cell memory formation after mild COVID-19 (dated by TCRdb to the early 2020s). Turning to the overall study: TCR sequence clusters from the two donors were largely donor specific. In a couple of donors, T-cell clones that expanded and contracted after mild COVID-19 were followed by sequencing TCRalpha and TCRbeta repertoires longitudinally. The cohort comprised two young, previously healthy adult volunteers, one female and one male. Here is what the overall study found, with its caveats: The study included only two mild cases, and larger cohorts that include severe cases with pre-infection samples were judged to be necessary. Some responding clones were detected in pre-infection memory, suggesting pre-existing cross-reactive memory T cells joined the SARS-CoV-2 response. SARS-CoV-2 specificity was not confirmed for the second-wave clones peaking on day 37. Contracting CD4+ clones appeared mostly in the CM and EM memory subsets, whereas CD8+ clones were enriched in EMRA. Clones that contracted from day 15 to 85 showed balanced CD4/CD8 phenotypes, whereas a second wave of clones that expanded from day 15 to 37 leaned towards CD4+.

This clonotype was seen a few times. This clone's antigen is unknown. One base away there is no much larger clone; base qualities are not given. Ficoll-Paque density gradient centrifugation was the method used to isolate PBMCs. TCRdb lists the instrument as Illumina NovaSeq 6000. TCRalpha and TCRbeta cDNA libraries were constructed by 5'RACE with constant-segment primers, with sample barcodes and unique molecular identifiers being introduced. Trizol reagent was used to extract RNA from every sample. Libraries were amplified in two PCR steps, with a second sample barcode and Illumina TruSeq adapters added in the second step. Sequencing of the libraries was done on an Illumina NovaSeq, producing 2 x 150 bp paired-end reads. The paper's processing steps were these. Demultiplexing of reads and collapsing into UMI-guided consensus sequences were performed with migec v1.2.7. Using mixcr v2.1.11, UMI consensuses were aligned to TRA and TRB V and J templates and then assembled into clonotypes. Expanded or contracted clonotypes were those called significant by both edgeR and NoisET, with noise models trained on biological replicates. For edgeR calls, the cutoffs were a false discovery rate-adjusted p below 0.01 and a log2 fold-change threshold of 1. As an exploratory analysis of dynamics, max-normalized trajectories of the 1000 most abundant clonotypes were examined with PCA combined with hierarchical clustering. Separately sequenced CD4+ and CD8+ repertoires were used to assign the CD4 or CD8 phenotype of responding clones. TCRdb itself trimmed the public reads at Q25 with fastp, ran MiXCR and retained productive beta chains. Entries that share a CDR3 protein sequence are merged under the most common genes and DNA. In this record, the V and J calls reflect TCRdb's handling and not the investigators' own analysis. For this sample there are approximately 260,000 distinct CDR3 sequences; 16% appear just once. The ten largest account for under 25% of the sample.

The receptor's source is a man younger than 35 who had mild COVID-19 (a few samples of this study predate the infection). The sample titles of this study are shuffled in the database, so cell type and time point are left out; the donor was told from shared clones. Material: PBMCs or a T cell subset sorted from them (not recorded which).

The CDR3 is CASSPRRSGQPSYNEQFF. The nucleotide sequence is TGTGCCAGCAGCCCCCGTCGGTCGGGGCAGCCGAGTTACAATGAGCAGTTCTTC. The chain employs TRBV7-2 and TRBJ2-1; the D segment may tentatively be TRBD1 or TRBD2, each giving 5 matched bases. For CDR1 and CDR2, the germline V gene lists SGHTA and FQGNSA. V loses 5 bases, J loses 4 bases, and the germline ends lie 24 bases apart. The CDR3 runs 18 residues from the cysteine to the phenylalanine. Left in the record is the CDR3 DNA by itself, 54 bases read in frame from the first base. The reference TRBV7-2 and TRBJ2-1 proteins fill in what lies around the CDR3, so the full variable domain reads GAGVSQSPSNKVTEKGKDVELRCDPISGHTALYWYRQSLGQGLEFLIYFQGNSAPDKSGLPSDRFSAERTGGSVSTLTIQRTQQEDSAVYLCASSPRRSGQPSYNEQFFGPGTRLTVL.